These 2 T cell receptor beta chains were sequenced from one sample in a study of shared clonotypes between healthy human individuals. The repertoire was sequenced with immunoSEQ multiplex PCR; TCRdb's copy has only in-frame clones and lacks some. The data hold 2,500,000 or so clones, with 92% observed a single time. Sequencing used naive CD4+ T cells from PBMCs. Subset: CD45RA+ positively selected. The receptors shown here come from a man between 18 and 35 years old in good health. Some clones in this sample may be carry-over from other donors' samples.

This clone was seen a single time. The chain has TRBV7-3 and TRBJ2-5, with unresolved D. This CDR3 is 16 amino acids long. Trimming stripped 0 bases from V and 2 bases from J, with 13 bases between. The V gene's germline CDR1 is SGHTA and CDR2 FQGTGA. The CDR3 bases are TGTGCCAGCAGCTTAACGGGTGGCTTAAATCAAGAGACCCAGTACTTC. Amino acids: CASSLTGGLNQETQYF.

This clone is a singleton in its sample. The chain couples TRBV7-8 to TRBJ2-1; D is ambiguous. Germline assignment: CDR1 SGHVS and CDR2 FQNEAQ. The V end lost 3 bases, the J end lost 4 bases, and 13 bases lay between the germline ends. The CDR3 totals 15 residues. The chain's CDR3 is CASSFATAAYNEQFF. The CDR3 DNA reads TGTGCCAGCAGCTTCGCCACCGCTGCTTACAATGAGCAGTTCTTC.